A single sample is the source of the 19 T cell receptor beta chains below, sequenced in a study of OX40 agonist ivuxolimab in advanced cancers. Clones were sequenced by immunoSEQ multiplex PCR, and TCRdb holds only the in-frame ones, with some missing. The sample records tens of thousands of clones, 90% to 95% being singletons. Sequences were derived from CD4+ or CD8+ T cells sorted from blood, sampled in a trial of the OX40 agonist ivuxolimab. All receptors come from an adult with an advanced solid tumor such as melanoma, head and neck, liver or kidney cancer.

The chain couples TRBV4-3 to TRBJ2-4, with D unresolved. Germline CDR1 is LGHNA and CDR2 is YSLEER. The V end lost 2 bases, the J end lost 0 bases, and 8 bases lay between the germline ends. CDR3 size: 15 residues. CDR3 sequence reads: CASSQLNLAKNIQYF. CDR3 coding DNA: TGCGCCAGCAGCCAATTGAATCTAGCCAAAAACATTCAGTACTTC.

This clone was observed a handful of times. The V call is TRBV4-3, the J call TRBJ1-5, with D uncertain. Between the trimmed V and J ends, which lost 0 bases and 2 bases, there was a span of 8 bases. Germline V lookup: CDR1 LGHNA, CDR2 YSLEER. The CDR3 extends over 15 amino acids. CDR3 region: CASSQDRLGNQPQHF. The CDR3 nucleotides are TGCGCCAGCAGCCAAGATAGGTTGGGCAATCAGCCCCAGCATTTT.

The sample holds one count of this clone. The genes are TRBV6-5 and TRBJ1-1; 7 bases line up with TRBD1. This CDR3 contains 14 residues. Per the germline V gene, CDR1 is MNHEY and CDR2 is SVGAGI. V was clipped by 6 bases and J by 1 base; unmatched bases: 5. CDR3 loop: CASRSGTENTEAFF. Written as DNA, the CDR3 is TGTGCCAGCAGGTCCGGGACAGAGAACACTGAAGCTTTCTTT.

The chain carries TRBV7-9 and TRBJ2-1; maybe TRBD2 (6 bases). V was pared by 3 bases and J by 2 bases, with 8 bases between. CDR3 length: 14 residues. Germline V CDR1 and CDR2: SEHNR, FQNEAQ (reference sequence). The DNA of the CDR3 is TGTGCCAGCAGCTTCGGAGGGCCCTACAATGAGCAGTTCTTC. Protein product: CASSFGGPYNEQFF.

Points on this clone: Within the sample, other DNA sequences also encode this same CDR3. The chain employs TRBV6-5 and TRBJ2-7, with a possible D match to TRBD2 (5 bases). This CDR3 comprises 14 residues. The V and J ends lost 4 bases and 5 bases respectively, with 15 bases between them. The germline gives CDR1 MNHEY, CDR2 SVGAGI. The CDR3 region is CASSSMTGSDEQYF. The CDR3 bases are TGTGCCAGCAGTTCAATGACGGGGTCGGACGAGCAGTACTTC.

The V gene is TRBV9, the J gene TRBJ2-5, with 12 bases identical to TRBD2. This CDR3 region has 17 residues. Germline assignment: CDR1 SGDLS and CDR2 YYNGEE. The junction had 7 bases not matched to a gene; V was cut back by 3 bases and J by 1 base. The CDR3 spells CASSDRLAGDLQETQYF. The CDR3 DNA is TGTGCCAGCAGCGACCGACTAGCGGGAGACCTCCAAGAGACCCAGTACTTC.

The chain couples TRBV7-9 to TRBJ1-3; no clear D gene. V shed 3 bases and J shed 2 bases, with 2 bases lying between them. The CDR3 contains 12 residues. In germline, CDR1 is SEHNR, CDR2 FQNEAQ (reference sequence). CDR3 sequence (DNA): TGTGCCAGCAGCTTCACTGGAAACACCATATATTTT. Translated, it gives CASSFTGNTIYF.

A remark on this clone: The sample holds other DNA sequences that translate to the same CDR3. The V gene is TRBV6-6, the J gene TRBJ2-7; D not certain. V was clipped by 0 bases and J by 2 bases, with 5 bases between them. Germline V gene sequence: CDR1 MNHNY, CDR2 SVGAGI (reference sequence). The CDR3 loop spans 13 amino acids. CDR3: CASSYSGPYEQYF. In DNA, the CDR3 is TGTGCCAGCAGTTACTCGGGTCCCTACGAGCAGTACTTC.

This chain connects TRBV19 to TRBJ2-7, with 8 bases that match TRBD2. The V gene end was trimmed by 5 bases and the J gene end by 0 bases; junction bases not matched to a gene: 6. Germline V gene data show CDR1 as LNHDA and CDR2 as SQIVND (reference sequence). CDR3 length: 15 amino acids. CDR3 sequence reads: CASSPSGGSSYEQYF. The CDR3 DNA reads TGTGCCAGTAGTCCCTCGGGGGGGAGCTCCTACGAGCAGTACTTC.

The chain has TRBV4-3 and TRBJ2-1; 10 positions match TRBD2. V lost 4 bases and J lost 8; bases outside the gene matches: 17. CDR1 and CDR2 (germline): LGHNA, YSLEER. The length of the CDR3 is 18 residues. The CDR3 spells CASSPFFVSGRADDEQFF. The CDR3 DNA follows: TGCGCCAGCAGCCCTTTTTTCGTGAGCGGGAGGGCCGATGATGAGCAGTTCTTC.

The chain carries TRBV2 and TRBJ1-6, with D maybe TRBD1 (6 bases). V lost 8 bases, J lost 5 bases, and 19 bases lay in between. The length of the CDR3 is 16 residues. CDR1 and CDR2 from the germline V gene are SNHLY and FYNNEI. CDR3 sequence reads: CASSSAGVVNNSPLHF. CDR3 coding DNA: TGTGCCAGCTCGAGCGCAGGGGTAGTAAATAATTCACCCCTCCACTTT.

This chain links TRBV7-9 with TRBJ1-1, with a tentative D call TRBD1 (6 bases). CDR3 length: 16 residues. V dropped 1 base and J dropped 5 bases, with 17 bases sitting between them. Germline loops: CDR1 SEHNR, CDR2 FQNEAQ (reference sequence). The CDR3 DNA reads TGTGCCAGCAGCTTAGATTCAGGGGCCCTGACTACTGAAGCTTTCTTT. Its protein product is CASSLDSGALTTEAFF. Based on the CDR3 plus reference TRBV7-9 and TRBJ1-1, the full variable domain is DTGVSQNPRHKITKRGQNVTFRCDPISEHNRLYWYRQTLGQGPEFLTYFQNEAQLEKSRLLSDRFSAERPKGSFSTLEIQRTEQGDSAMYLCASSLDSGALTTEAFFGQGTRLTVV.

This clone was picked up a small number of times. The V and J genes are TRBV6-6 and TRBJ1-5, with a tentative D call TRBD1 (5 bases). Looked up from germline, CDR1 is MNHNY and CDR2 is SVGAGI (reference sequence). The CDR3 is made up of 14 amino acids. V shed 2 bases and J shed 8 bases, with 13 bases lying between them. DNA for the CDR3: TGTGCCAGCAGTTACAATGAGGGGAGTGAGCCCCAGCATTTT. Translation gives CASSYNEGSEPQHF.

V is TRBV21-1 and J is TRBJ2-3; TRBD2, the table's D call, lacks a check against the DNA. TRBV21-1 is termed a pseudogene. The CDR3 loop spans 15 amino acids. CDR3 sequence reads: CASSQAGGLSDTQYF. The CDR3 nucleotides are TGTGCCAGCAGCCAAGCGGGAGGGCTATCAGATACGCAGTATTTT.

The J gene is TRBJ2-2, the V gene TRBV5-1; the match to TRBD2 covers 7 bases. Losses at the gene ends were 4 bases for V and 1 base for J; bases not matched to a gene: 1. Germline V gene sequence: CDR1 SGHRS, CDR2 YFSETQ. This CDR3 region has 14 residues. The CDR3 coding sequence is TGCGCCAGCAGCGCTAGCGGGAACACCGGGGAGCTGTTTTTT. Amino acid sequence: CASSASGNTGELFF.

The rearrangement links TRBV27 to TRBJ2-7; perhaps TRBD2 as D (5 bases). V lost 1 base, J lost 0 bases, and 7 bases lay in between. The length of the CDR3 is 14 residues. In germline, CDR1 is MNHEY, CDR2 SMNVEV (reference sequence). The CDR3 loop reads CASSLFRGSYEQYF. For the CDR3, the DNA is TGTGCCAGCAGTTTATTTCGGGGCTCCTACGAGCAGTACTTC.

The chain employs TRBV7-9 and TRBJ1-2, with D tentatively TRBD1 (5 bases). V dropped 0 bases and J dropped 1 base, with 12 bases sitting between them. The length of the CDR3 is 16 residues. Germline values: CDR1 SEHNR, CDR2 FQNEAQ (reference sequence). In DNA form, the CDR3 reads TGTGCCAGCAGCTTAGCGCTTGACAGTTATAACTATGGCTACACCTTC. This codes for CASSLALDSYNYGYTF.

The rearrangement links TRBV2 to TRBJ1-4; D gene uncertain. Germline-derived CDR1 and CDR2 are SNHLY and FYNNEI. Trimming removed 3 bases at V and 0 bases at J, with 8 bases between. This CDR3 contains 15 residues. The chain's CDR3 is CASSDYLATNEKLFF. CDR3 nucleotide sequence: TGTGCCAGCAGTGATTATCTTGCAACTAATGAAAAACTGTTTTTT.

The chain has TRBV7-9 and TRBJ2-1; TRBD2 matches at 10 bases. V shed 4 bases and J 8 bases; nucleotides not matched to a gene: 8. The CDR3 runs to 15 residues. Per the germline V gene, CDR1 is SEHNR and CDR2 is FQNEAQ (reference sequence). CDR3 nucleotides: TGTGCCAGCAGCTGCCCTAGCGGGAGTTGCGATGAGCAGTTCTTC. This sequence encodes CASSCPSGSCDEQFF.